The clone carrying this TCR beta chain was observed a single time. This entry belongs to a study of control samples from healthy donors and cancer patients. The V gene's germline CDR1 is MNHNY and CDR2 SVGAGI (reference sequence). Between the trimmed V and J ends, which lost 4 bases and 4 bases, there was a span of 10 bases. The length of the CDR3 is 13 residues. The method was immunoSEQ multiplex PCR; TCRdb's version includes in-frame clones alone and lacks a portion of them. The sample has around 130,000 clones, approximately 90% seen once. The chain is built from TRBV6-6 and TRBJ1-1; D remains ambiguous. This TCR came from a young man in good health. The sequenced sample was blood. In DNA, the CDR3 is TGTGCCAGCAGTTTAGGAGAAGGCACTGAAGCTTTCTTT. It translates to CASSLGEGTEAFF.